This T cell receptor beta chain was recovered during a study of cytomegalovirus exposure and HLA in healthy donors. Use of 60 Vbeta and 13 Jbeta primers characterized the PCR. Sequencing was performed with immunoSEQ multiplex PCR; in TCRdb, only in-frame clones are kept and a portion is missing. The sample lists 150,000 or so clones, 81% occurring once. V lost 10 bases and J lost 3, with 10 bases in between. The length of the CDR3 is 12 residues. CDR1 is MDHEN, CDR2 SYDVKM, per germline. The clonotype was recovered from a man between 45 and 60 years old in good health and CMV-seropositive. This chain connects TRBV28 to TRBJ1-5, with TRBD1 as a possible D gene (5 bases). The sequencing input was PBMCs. CDR3 in amino acids: CATSGLNQPQHF. CDR3 DNA sequence: TGTGCCACCTCAGGGCTCAATCAGCCCCAGCATTTT.